The TCR beta chain under discussion was sequenced for a study of patients and donors after allogeneic stem cell transplantation. MiXCR, applied by TCRdb to the RT-PCR reads, yields one record per CDR3 protein. Of about 200,000 distinct CDR3 sequences in the sample, 38% were seen once. The V and J ends lost 6 bases and 4 bases respectively, with 7 bases between them. The CDR3 runs to 13 residues. Germline CDR1 reads MNHEY; CDR2 reads SMNVEV (reference sequence). Material: blood, either unsorted or a sorted T cell fraction (not recorded which). J is TRBJ2-6 and V is TRBV27; the D is unclear. The clonotype comes from a human donor who was either an allogeneic HSCT recipient or a stem cell or donor lymphocyte infusion donor (not recorded which). It is not recorded whose cells these are; they may come from a transplant donor. The CDR3 DNA reads TGTGCCAGCAGCCACCCCGGGGCCAACGTCCTGACTTTC. Translation gives CASSHPGANVLTF.